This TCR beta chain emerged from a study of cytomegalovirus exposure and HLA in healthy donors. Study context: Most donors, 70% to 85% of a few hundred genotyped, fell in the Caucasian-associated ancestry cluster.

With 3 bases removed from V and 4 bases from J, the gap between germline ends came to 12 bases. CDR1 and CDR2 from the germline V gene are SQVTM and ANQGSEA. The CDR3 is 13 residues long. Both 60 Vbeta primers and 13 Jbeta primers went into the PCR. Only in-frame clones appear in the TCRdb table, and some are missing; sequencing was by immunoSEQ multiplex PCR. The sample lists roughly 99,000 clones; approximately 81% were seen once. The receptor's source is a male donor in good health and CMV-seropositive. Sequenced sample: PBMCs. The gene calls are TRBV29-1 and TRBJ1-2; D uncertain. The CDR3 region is CSVDIGTAYGYTF. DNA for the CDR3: TGCAGCGTTGATATTGGTACAGCCTATGGCTACACCTTC.